The 24 T cell receptor beta chains below all came from one sample that was sequenced in a study of T cells in Graves' hyperthyroidism and ophthalmopathy. The source material, RNA transcripts, was used to amplify TCR beta CDR3 regions. The HTBI primer set served for first-round RT-PCR of the TCR CDR3. Each CDR3 protein is one row after TCRdb ran MiXCR on the multiplex PCR reads. The sample holds some 250,000 distinct CDR3 sequences, about 16% seen once. The sample was blood. Every receptor here comes from a woman aged 45-59 years with Graves' hyperthyroidism that later progressed to Graves' ophthalmopathy.

The V call is TRBV20-1, the J call TRBJ2-4; the D gene is possibly TRBD1 (6 bases). CDR3 length equals 15 residues. Trimming removed 5 bases from V and 0 bases from J, with 14 bases in between. Germline V gives CDR1 DFQATT, CDR2 SNEGSKA (reference sequence). This chain's CDR3 is CSAVTTGVAKNIQYF. The DNA of the CDR3 is TGCAGTGCTGTGACGACAGGTGTAGCCAAAAACATTCAGTACTTC.

This clonotype showed up many times. The chain has TRBV27 and TRBJ1-4; no clear D gene. This CDR3 has 13 residues. Trimming cost V 4 bases and J 2 bases, with 5 bases left between them. Germline assignment: CDR1 MNHEY and CDR2 SMNVEV (reference sequence). The CDR3 protein is CASSWQTNEKLFF. The CDR3 bases are TGTGCCAGCAGTTGGCAGACTAATGAAAAACTGTTTTTT.

This rearrangement joins TRBV9 to TRBJ1-2; D perhaps matches TRBD1 (6 bases). The CDR3 contains 15 residues. CDR1 and CDR2 from the germline V gene are SGDLS and YYNGEE. V lost 3 bases, J lost 5 bases, and 17 bases lay in between. CDR3 bases: TGTGCCAGCAGCGGAAGACAGGAGGTACGATATGGCTACACCTTC. It translates to CASSGRQEVRYGYTF.

In its sample, this clonotype was seen many times. A clone one base away is much larger, so this may be a read error. The rearrangement joins TRBV2 to TRBJ2-3; D possibly corresponds to TRBD2 (6 bases). The CDR3 is 14 amino acids. Looked up from germline, CDR1 is SNHLY and CDR2 is FYNNEI. In DNA form, the CDR3 reads TGTGCCAGCAGTGAAAGAACTAGCACAAATACGCAGTATTTT. Encoded protein: CASSERTSTNTQYF.

This clonotype was observed a few times. With a much larger clone just one base away, this may be a read error. This sequence joins TRBV20-1 and TRBJ2-1; 9 nucleotides align to TRBD2. This CDR3 contains 13 residues. With V trimmed by 8 bases and J by 8 bases, 10 bases remained unmatched. The germline V gene has CDR1 DFQATT and CDR2 SNEGSKA (reference sequence). The CDR3: CSTSGRNNDEQFF. The CDR3 region has the DNA TGCAGTACAAGCGGGAGGAACAACGATGAGCAGTTCTTC.

This clonotype showed up many times. The rearrangement uses TRBV7-9 and TRBJ2-3, with D unclear. The CDR3 has 13 residues. The V and J ends lost 4 bases and 2 bases respectively, with 7 bases between them. Germline V CDR1 and CDR2: SEHNR, FQNEAQ (reference sequence). CDR3 nucleotide sequence: TGTGCCAGCAGCTCATTGTACACAGATACGCAGTATTTT. Its translation: CASSSLYTDTQYF.

This clonotype was observed a handful of times. The rearrangement links TRBV6-2 or TRBV6-3 to TRBJ1-3; 8 bases are a match to TRBD1. Germline CDR1 MNHEY, CDR2 SVGEGT. J was trimmed by 7 bases and V by 6 bases; bases with no gene match: 5. This CDR3 is 13 amino acids long. CDR3: CASRPGTGNTIYF. CDR3 nucleotide sequence: TGTGCCAGCAGACCCGGGACAGGCAACACCATATATTTT.

This clonotype was recorded many times. The CDR3 spells CSVTNTGELFF. The CDR3, as DNA: TGCAGTGTGACAAACACCGGGGAGCTGTTTTTT. The chain has TRBV20-1 and TRBJ2-2, with D unresolved. The CDR3 consists of 11 residues. V lost 7 bases and J lost 2, with 5 bases in between. CDR1 and CDR2 (germline): DFQATT, SNEGSKA (reference sequence).

This clonotype was found many times. This sequence joins TRBV28 and TRBJ1-2; D is undetermined. The CDR3 consists of 14 residues. The V gene's germline CDR1 is MDHEN and CDR2 SYDVKM. Trimming removed 2 bases from V and 2 bases from J, with 9 bases in between. The CDR3 DNA follows: TGTGCCAGCAGTTTACTTGGCCTAAACTATGGCTACACCTTC. Translation gives CASSLLGLNYGYTF.

The rearrangement links TRBV12-3 or TRBV12-4 to TRBJ2-2, with D tentatively TRBD2 (5 bases). Deletions cut 6 bases from V and 6 bases from J, with 20 bases between. The CDR3 covers 16 residues. The CDR3 region is CASSPSWETRAGELFF. For the CDR3, the DNA is TGTGCCAGCAGCCCCAGTTGGGAGACGAGAGCCGGGGAGCTGTTTTTT.

This clonotype was observed many times. The J gene is TRBJ2-1, the V gene TRBV2; D is undetermined. The germline gives CDR1 SNHLY, CDR2 FYNNEI. The CDR3 is made up of 12 amino acids. V lost 4 bases and J 9 bases, leaving 10 bases between the germline ends. For the CDR3, the DNA is TGTGCCAGCAGTGTATTAGTGTCTGAGCAGTTCTTC. The encoded protein is CASSVLVSEQFF.

This clonotype appeared many times. This rearrangement joins TRBV24-1 to TRBJ1-1; D gene uncertain. Per germline, CDR1 KGHDR and CDR2 SFDVKD. Trimming removed 4 bases at V and 0 bases at J, with 5 bases between. The CDR3 sequence is 13 residues long. CDR3: CATSDRLNTEAFF. DNA for the CDR3: TGTGCCACCAGTGACCGCCTGAACACTGAAGCTTTCTTT.

The gene calls are TRBV28 and TRBJ2-1; 7 nucleotides agree with TRBD2. Trimming took 4 bases from V and 3 from J; bases not matched to a gene: 15. Looked up from germline, CDR1 is MDHEN and CDR2 is SYDVKM. The CDR3 sequence is 18 residues long. The CDR3 spells CASSSPYLASGHYNEQFF. The CDR3 DNA sequence: TGTGCCAGCAGTTCCCCCTACCTTGCTAGCGGCCACTACAATGAGCAGTTCTTC.

This clonotype was detected ten times or more. The rearrangement uses TRBV12-3 or TRBV12-4 and TRBJ1-2; D is uncertain. The CDR3 consists of 12 residues. V lost 2 bases and J lost 6, with 7 bases in between. The DNA of the CDR3 is TGTGCCAGCAGTTTAACAAGGAATGGCTACACCTTC. Its translation: CASSLTRNGYTF.

This clonotype has at least ten counts. The chain has TRBV3-1 and TRBJ1-1, with D possibly being TRBD1 (6 bases). Per germline, CDR1 LGHDT and CDR2 YNNKEL (reference sequence). This CDR3 comprises 15 residues. V lost 3 bases, J lost 1 base, and 12 bases lay in between. The CDR3 DNA reads as TGTGCCAGCAGCCACACAGGGTTTTGGAACACTGAAGCTTTCTTT. This gives the protein CASSHTGFWNTEAFF.

This clonotype was found many times. The gene calls are TRBV18 and TRBJ2-7, with D perhaps matching TRBD1 (5 bases). The germline V and J ends were trimmed by 0 bases and 3 bases, with 9 bases remaining between them. In germline, CDR1 is KGHSH, CDR2 LQKENI. This CDR3 comprises 14 residues. CDR3 sequence: CASSPPLQGYEQYF. The CDR3, as DNA: TGTGCCAGCTCACCACCGTTGCAGGGCTACGAGCAGTACTTC. The variable domain in full, completed from reference TRBV18 and TRBJ2-7, reads NAGVMQNPRHLVRRRGQEARLRCSPMKGHSHVYWYRQLPEEGLKFMVYLQKENIIDESGMPKERFSAEFPKEGPSILRIQQVVRGDSAAYFCASSPPLQGYEQYFGPGTRLTVT.

This clonotype was detected ten times or more. J is TRBJ2-1 and V is TRBV28; perhaps TRBD2 as D (6 bases). The CDR3 extends over 16 amino acids. Trimming removed 3 bases from V and 0 bases from J, with 12 bases in between. Per germline, CDR1 MDHEN and CDR2 SYDVKM. In nucleotides, the CDR3 is TGTGCCAGCAGTTTCGTAGCGGAAGCCTCCTACAATGAGCAGTTCTTC. This gives the protein CASSFVAEASYNEQFF.

The chain is built from TRBV11-2 and TRBJ2-7, with D maybe TRBD1 (5 bases). With 3 bases removed from V and 7 bases from J, the gap between germline ends came to 19 bases. CDR1 and CDR2 (germline): SGHAT, FQNNGV. This CDR3 is 15 amino acids long. The CDR3 DNA reads TGTGCCAGCAGCTTCTCTCCCAGGGCCTATGATGAGCAGTACTTC. Protein product: CASSFSPRAYDEQYF.

This clonotype has only a few counts. The chain combines TRBV6-1 with TRBJ2-7; the D is unclear. The germline gives CDR1 MNHNS, CDR2 SASEGT. The V end lost 6 bases, the J end lost 3 bases, and 9 bases lay between the germline ends. This CDR3 region has 12 residues. The CDR3 is CASSHNFYEQYF. DNA for the CDR3: TGTGCCAGCAGCCACAACTTCTACGAGCAGTACTTC.

Ten or more counts support this clonotype. This rearrangement joins TRBV6-4 to TRBJ1-1, with D tentatively TRBD1 (5 bases). The CDR3 is made up of 13 amino acids. Trimming shortened V by 4 bases and J by 5 bases, and 11 bases separated the two germline ends. Germline-derived CDR1 and CDR2 are MRHNA and SNTAGT. The CDR3 loop is CASSAARGTEAFF. For the CDR3, the DNA is TGTGCCAGCAGTGCCGCAAGGGGAACTGAAGCTTTCTTT.

This clonotype was recorded a few times. The chain uses TRBV15 and TRBJ2-1; a weak D match, TRBD1 (5 bases). With 0 bases removed from V and 7 bases from J, the gap between germline ends came to 7 bases. CDR1 and CDR2 from the germline V gene are LNHNV and YYDKDF (reference sequence). There are 13 residues in the CDR3. The CDR3 region has the DNA TGTGCCACCAGCAGAGACAGGGCAAATGAGCAGTTCTTC. Amino acids: CATSRDRANEQFF. Full variable domain (missing parts from reference TRBV15 and TRBJ2-1): DAMVIQNPRYQVTQFGKPVTLSCSQTLNHNVMYWYQQKSSQAPKLLFHYYDKDFNNEADTPDNFQSRRPNTSFCFLDIRSPGLGDTAMYLCATSRDRANEQFFGPGTRLTVL.

This clonotype was seen repeatedly, ten times or more. The J gene is TRBJ2-7, the V gene TRBV11-2; the match to TRBD2 covers 9 bases. The J segment lost 0 bases and the V segment lost 8 bases, leaving 5 bases of the junction unmatched. CDR3 length: 14 residues. In germline, CDR1 is SGHAT, CDR2 FQNNGV. CDR3 residues: CASARREGSYEQYF. In nucleotides, the CDR3 is TGTGCCAGCGCCAGGCGGGAGGGCTCCTACGAGCAGTACTTC.

Many counts were recorded for this clonotype. V usage is TRBV28 and J usage is TRBJ1-4, with 7 bases that match TRBD1. The CDR3 loop spans 15 amino acids. The germline V gene has CDR1 MDHEN and CDR2 SYDVKM. J was trimmed by 3 bases and V by 5 bases; bases with no gene match: 6. CDR3 sequence reads: CASSRQGAPNEKLFF. The CDR3 DNA sequence: TGTGCCAGCAGTCGACAGGGTGCGCCTAATGAAAAACTGTTTTTT.

This clonotype was counted ten times or more. The J gene is TRBJ2-2, the V gene TRBV7-3; D not certain. This CDR3 spans 13 amino acids. Germline CDR1 is SGHTA and CDR2 is FQGTGA. The germline V and J ends were trimmed by 5 bases and 6 bases, with 10 bases remaining between them. The CDR3 nucleotides are TGTGCCAGCAGCCCGACTGCTGCCGGGGAGCTGTTTTTT. Its translation: CASSPTAAGELFF.